These 2 T cell receptor beta chains came from one sample sequenced in a study of blood T cell repertoires in COVID-19. Repertoires were generated with immunoSEQ multiplex PCR, while TCRdb's copy carries only in-frame clones and drops some. The data hold more than 65,000 clones, with 82% observed a single time. Material for sequencing was peripheral blood. The receptors here all came from an elderly woman with acute or convalescent COVID-19.

This rearrangement joins TRBV28 to TRBJ2-6; D remains ambiguous. Germline lookup yields CDR1 MDHEN and CDR2 SYDVKM. The CDR3 has 14 amino acids. V was trimmed by 4 bases and J by 1 base, leaving 5 bases between them. The CDR3: CASSSLSGANVLTF. CDR3 sequence (DNA): TGTGCCAGCAGTTCACTTTCTGGGGCCAACGTCCTGACTTTC.

The J gene is TRBJ2-1, the V gene TRBV7-6, with 13 bases aligning to TRBD2. The V gene's germline CDR1 is SGHVS and CDR2 FNYEAQ. Germline trimming cut 2 bases from V and 9 bases from J; bases unmatched to any gene: 4. CDR3 length: 15 amino acids. The CDR3 sequence: CASSLLGLAGSEQFF. CDR3 DNA: TGTGCCAGCAGCTTATTGGGACTAGCGGGAAGTGAGCAGTTCTTC.